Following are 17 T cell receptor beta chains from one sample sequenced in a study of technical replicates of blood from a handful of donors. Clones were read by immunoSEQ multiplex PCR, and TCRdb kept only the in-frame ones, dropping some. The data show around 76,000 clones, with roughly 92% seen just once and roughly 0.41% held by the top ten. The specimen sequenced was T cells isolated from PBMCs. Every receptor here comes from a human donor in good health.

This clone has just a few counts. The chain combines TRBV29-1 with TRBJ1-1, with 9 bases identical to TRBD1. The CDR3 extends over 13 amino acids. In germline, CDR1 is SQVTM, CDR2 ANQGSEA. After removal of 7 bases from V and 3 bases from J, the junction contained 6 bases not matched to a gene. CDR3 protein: CSATQGADTEAFF. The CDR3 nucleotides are TGCAGCGCTACACAGGGGGCGGACACTGAAGCTTTCTTT.

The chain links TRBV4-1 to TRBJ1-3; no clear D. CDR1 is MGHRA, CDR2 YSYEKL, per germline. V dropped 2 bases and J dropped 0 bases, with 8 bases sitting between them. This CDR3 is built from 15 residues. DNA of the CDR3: TGCGCCAGCAGCCAAACCGGTACCTCTGGAAACACCATATATTTT. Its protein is CASSQTGTSGNTIYF.

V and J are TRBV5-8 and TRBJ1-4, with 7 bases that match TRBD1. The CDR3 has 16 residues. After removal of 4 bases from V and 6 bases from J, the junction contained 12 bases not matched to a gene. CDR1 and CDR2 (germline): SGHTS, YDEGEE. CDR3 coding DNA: TGTGCCAGCAGCCTCTCCGCTCGGACAGGTTATGAAAAACTGTTTTTT. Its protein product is CASSLSARTGYEKLFF.

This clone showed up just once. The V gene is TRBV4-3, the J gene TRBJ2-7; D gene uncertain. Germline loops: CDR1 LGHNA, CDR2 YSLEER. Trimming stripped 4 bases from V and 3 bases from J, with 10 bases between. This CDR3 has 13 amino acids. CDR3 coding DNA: TGCGCCAGCAGCCCCGAACTGGTCTACGAGCAGTACTTC. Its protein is CASSPELVYEQYF.

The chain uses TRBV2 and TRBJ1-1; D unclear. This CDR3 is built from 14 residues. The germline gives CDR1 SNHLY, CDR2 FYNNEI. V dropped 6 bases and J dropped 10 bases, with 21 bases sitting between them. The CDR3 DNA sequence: TGTGCCAGCAGGGGTGTTATTTTGCAGGTGAGAGCTTTCTTT. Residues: CASRGVILQVRAFF. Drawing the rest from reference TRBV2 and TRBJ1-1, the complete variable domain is EPEVTQTPSHQVTQMGQEVILRCVPISNHLYFYWYRQILGQKVEFLVSFYNNEISEKSEIFDDQFSVERPDGSNFTLKIRSTKLEDSAMYFCASRGVILQVRAFFGQGTRLTVV.

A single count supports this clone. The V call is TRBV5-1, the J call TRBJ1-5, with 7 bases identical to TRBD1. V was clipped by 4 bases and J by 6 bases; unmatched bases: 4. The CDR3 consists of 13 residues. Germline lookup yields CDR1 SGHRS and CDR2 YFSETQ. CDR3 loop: CASSRTGGQPQHF. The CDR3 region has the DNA TGCGCCAGCAGCCGGACAGGAGGTCAGCCCCAGCATTTT.

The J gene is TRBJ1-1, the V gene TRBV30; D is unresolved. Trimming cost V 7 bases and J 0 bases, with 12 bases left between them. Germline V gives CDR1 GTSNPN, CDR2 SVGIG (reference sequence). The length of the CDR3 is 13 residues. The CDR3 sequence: CASRTTMNTEAFF. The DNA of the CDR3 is TGTGCCTCCAGGACGACTATGAACACTGAAGCTTTCTTT.

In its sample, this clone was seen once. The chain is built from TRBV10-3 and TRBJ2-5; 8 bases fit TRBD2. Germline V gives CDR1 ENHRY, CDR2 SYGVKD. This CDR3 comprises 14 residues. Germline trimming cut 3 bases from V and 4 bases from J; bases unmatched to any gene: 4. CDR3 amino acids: CAISEPREGETQYF. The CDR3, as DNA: TGTGCCATCAGTGAACCTCGGGAGGGAGAGACCCAGTACTTC.

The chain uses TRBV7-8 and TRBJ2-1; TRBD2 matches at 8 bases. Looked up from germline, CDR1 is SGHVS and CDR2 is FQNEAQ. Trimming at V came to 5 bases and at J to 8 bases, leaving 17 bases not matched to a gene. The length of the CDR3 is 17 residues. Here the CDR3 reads CASSPLNYRLATYEQFF. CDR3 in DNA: TGTGCCAGCAGCCCCCTAAACTACAGACTAGCGACTTATGAGCAGTTCTTC.

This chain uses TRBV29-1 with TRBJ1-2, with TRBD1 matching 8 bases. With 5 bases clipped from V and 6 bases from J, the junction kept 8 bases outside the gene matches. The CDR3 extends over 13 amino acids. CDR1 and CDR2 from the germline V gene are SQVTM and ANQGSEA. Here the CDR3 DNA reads TGCAGCGTTCAACGTACGACAGGGGATGGCTACACCTTC. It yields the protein CSVQRTTGDGYTF. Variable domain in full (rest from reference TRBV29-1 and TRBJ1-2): SAVISQKPSRDICQRGTSLTIQCQVDSQVTMMFWYRQQPGQSLTLIATANQGSEATYESGFVIDKFPISRPNLTFSTLTVSNMSPEDSSIYLCSVQRTTGDGYTFGSGTRLTVV.

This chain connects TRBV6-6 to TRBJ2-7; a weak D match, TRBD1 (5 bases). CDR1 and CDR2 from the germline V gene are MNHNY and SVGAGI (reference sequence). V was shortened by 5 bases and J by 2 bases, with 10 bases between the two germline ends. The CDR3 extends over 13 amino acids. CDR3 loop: CASSETVAYEQYF. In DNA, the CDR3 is TGTGCCAGCAGTGAGACAGTAGCCTACGAGCAGTACTTC.

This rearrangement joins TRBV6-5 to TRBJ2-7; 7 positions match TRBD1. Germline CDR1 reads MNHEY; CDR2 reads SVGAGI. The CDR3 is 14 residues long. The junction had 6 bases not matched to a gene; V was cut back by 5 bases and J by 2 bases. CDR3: CASSVWTGTYEQYF. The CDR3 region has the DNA TGTGCCAGCAGTGTCTGGACAGGAACCTACGAGCAGTACTTC.

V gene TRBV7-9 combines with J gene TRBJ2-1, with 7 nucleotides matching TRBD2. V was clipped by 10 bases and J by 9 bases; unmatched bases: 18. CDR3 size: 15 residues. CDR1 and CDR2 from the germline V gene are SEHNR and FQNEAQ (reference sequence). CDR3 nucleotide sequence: TGTGCCACGTCGGGCGGGAGAGGGCCATGGAGTGAGCAGTTCTTC. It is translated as CATSGGRGPWSEQFF.

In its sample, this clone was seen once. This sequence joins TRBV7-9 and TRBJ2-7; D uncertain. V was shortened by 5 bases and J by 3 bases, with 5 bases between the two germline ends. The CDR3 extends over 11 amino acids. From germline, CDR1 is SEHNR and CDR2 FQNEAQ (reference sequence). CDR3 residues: CASSPYYEQYF. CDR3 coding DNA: TGTGCCAGCAGCCCTTACTACGAGCAGTACTTC.

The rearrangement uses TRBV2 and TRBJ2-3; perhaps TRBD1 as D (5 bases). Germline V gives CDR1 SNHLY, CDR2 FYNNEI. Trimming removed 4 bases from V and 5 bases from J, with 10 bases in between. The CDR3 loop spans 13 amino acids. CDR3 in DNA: TGTGCCAGCAGTGGGGAAAGGGGAGATACGCAGTATTTT. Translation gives CASSGERGDTQYF.

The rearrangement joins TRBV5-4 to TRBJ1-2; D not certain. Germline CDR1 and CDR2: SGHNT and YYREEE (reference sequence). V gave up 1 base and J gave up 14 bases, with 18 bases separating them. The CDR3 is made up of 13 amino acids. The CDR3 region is CASSLSGSPALTF. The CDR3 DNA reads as TGTGCCAGCAGCTTGTCCGGGTCTCCAGCGTTGACCTTC.

This chain's CDR3 is CASGLVPTGGNQPQHF. CDR3 DNA sequence: TGTGCTAGTGGTTTGGTACCCACAGGGGGAAATCAGCCCCAGCATTTT. The chain employs TRBV12-5 and TRBJ1-5; the match to TRBD1 covers 8 bases. The CDR3 totals 16 residues. V dropped 0 bases and J dropped 4; count of bases not matched to a gene: 5. The germline V gene has CDR1 LGHNT and CDR2 FRNRAP.